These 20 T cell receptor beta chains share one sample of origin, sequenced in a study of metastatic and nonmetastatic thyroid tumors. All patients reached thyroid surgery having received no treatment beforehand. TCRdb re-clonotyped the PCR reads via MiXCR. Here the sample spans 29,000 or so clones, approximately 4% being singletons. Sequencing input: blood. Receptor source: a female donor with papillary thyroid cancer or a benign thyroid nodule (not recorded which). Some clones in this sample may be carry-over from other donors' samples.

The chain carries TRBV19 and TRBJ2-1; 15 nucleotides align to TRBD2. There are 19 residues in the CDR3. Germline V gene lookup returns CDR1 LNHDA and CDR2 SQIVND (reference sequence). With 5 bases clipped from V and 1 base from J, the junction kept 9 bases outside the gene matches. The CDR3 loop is CASSSGLAGGKGSYNEQFF. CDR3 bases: TGTGCCAGTAGTTCGGGACTAGCGGGAGGAAAAGGGTCCTACAATGAGCAGTTCTTC.

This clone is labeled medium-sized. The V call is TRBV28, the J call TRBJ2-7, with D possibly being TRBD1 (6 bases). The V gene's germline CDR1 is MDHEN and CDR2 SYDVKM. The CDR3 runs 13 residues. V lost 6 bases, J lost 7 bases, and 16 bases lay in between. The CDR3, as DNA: TGTGCCAGCAGACCGATCAGGGGCGAGGAGCAGTACTTC. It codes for CASRPIRGEEQYF.

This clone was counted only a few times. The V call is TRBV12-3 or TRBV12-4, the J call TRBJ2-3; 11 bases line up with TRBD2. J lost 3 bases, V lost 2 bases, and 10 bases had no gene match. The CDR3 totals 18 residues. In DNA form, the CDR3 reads TGTGCCAGCAGTTTACTAGCGGGAGGATTGTTGAGGACAGATACGCAGTATTTT. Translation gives CASSLLAGGLLRTDTQYF.

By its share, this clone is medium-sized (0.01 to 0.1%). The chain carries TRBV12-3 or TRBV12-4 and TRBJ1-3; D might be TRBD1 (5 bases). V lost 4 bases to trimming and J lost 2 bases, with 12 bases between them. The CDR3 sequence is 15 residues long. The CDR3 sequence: CASSYWQGTGNTIYF. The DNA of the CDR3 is TGTGCCAGCAGTTATTGGCAGGGCACTGGAAACACCATATATTTT.

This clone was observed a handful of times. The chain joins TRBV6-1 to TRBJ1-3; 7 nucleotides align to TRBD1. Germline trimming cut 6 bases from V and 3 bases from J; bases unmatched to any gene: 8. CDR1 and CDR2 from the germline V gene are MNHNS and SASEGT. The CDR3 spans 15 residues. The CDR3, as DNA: TGTGCCAGCAGCCCCGAGGGGGCCGGTGGAAACACCATATATTTT. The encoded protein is CASSPEGAGGNTIYF.

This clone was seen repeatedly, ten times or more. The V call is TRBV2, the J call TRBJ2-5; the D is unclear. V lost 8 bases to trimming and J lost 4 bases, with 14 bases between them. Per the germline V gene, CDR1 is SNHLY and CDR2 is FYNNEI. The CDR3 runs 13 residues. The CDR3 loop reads CASASGSLETQYF. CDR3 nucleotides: TGTGCCAGCGCGTCGGGTAGTCTAGAGACCCAGTACTTC.

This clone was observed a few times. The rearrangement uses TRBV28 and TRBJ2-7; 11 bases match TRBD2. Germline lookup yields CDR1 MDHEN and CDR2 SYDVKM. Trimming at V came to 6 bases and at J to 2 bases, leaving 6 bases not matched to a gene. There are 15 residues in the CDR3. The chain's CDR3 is CASSLGTSGTYEQYF. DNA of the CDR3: TGTGCCAGCAGCCTCGGGACTAGCGGAACCTACGAGCAGTACTTC.

The CDR3 DNA reads TGTGCCAGCAGTTTTGCGGACACTGAAGCTTTCTTT. Its protein is CASSFADTEAFF. The V call is TRBV12-3 or TRBV12-4, the J call TRBJ1-1, with no clear D. The V end lost 3 bases, the J end lost 3 bases, and 5 bases lay between the germline ends. The CDR3 consists of 12 residues.

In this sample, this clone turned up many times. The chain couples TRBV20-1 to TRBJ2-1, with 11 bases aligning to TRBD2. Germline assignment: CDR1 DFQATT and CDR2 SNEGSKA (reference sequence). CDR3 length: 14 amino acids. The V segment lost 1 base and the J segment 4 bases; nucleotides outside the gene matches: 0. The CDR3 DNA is TGCAGTGCTAGAGGACTAGCGGGATACAATGAGCAGTTCTTC. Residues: CSARGLAGYNEQFF.

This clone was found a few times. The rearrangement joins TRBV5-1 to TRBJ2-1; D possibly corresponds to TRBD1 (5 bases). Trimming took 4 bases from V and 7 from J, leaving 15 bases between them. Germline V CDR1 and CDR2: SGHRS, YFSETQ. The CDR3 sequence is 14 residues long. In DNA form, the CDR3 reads TGCGCCAGCAGCCCGCGAAGGGGTTGGAATGAGCAGTTCTTC. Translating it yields CASSPRRGWNEQFF. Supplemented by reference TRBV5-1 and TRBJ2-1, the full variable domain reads KAGVTQTPRYLIKTRGQQVTLSCSPISGHRSVSWYQQTPGQGLQFLFEYFSETQRNKGNFPGRFSGRQFSNSRSEMNVSTLELGDSALYLCASSPRRGWNEQFFGPGTRLTVL.

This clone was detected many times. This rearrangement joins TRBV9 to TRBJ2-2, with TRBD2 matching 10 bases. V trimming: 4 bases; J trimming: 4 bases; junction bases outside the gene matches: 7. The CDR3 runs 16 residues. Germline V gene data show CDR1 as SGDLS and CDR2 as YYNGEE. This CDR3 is CASSSLAGVGTGELFF. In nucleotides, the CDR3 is TGTGCCAGCAGCTCCCTAGCGGGAGTCGGCACCGGGGAGCTGTTTTTT.

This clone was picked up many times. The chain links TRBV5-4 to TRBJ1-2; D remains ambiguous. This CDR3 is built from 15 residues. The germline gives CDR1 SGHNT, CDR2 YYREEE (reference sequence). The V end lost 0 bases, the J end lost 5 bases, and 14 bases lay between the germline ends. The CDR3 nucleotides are TGTGCCAGCAGCTTGGGGCTGGGGTCCCTTTATGGCTACACCTTC. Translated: CASSLGLGSLYGYTF.

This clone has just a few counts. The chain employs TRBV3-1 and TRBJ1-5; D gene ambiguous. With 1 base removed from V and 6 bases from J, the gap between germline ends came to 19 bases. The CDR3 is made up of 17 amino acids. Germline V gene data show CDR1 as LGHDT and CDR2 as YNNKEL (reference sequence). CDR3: CASSQGLRARLSQPQHF. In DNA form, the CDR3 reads TGTGCCAGCAGCCAAGGTCTAAGGGCGAGACTCAGTCAGCCCCAGCATTTT. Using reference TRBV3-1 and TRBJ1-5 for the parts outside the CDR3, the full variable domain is DTAVSQTPKYLVTQMGNDKSIKCEQNLGHDTMYWYKQDSKKFLKIMFSYNNKELIINETVPNRFSPKSPDKAHLNLHINSLELGDSAVYFCASSQGLRARLSQPQHFGDGTRLSIL.

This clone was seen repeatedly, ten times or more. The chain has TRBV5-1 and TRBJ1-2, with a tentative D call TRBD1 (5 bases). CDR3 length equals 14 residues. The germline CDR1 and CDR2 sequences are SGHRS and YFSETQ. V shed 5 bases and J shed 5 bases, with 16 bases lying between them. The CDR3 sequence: CASRPGGGNYGYTF. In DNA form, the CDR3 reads TGCGCCAGCAGACCGGGGGGGGGAAATTATGGCTACACCTTC.

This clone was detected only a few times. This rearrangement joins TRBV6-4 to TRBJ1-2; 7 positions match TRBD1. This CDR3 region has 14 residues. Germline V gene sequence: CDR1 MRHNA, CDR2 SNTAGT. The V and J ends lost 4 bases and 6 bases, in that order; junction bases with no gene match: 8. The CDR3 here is CASSATGTADGYTF. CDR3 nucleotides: TGTGCCAGCAGTGCCACCGGGACAGCCGATGGCTACACCTTC.

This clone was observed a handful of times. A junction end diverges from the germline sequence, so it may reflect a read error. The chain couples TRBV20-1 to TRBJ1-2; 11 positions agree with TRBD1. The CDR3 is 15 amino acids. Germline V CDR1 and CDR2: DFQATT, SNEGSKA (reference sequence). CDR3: CSARDRGLWLYGCTF. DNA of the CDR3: TGCAGTGCTAGGGACAGGGGGCTGTGGCTCTATGGCTGCACCTTC.

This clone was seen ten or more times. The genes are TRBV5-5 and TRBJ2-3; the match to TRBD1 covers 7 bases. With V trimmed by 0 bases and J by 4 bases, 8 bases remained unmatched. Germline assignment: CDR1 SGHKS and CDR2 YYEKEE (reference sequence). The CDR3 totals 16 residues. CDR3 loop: CASSLATGAGSDTQYF. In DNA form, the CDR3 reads TGTGCCAGCAGCTTGGCCACAGGGGCCGGCTCAGATACGCAGTATTTT.

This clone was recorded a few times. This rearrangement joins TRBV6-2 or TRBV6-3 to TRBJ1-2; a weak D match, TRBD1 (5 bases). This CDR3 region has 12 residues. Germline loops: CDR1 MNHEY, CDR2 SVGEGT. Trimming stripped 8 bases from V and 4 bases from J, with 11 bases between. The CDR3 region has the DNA TGTGCCAGCCCCGGGACGGTCTATGGCTACACCTTC. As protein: CASPGTVYGYTF.

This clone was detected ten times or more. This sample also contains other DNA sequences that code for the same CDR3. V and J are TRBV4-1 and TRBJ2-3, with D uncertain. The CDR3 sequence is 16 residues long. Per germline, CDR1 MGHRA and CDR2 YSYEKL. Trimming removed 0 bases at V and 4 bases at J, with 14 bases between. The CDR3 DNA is TGCGCCAGCAGCCAAGAGGGGAATAGCCTCCCAGATACGCAGTATTTT. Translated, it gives CASSQEGNSLPDTQYF.

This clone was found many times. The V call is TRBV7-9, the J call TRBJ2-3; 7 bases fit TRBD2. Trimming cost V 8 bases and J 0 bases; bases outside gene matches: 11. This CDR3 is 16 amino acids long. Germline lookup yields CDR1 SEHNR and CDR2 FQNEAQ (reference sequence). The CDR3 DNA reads TGTGCCAGCGATGTCGGACTAGATTCTAGCACAGATACGCAGTATTTT. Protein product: CASDVGLDSSTDTQYF.